The next 32 T cell receptor beta chains were all read from a single sample in a study of OX40 agonist ivuxolimab in advanced cancers. Only in-frame clones appear in the TCRdb table, and some are missing; sequencing was by immunoSEQ multiplex PCR. The table shows tens of thousands of clones, with around 80% occurring only once. The specimen was CD4+ or CD8+ T cells sorted from blood, collected in a trial of the OX40 agonist ivuxolimab. These receptors came from an adult with an advanced solid tumor such as melanoma, head and neck, liver or kidney cancer.

CDR3 DNA: TGTGCCAGCTCACGGGACGGGACCACAGATACGCAGTATTTT. Amino acids: CASSRDGTTDTQYF. The chain couples TRBV18 to TRBJ2-3; either TRBD1 or TRBD2 may fit D (5 bases each). V lost 4 bases and J 2 bases, leaving 10 bases between the germline ends. Germline V gives CDR1 KGHSH, CDR2 LQKENI. The CDR3 spans 14 residues.

This chain uses TRBV11-3 with TRBJ2-7, with 9 positions matching TRBD1. Germline V gene data show CDR1 as SGHNT and CDR2 as YENEEA. J lost 5 bases, V lost 8 bases, and 13 bases had no gene match. The CDR3 contains 15 residues. CDR3 in DNA: TGTGCCAGCGTCCCAGGAACAGGGGGCAAGGACGAGCAGTACTTC. Amino acids: CASVPGTGGKDEQYF.

About this clone: Other DNA sequences from this sample encode an identical CDR3 as well. V gene TRBV19 combines with J gene TRBJ2-7; 9 nucleotides align to TRBD1. V was clipped by 6 bases and J by 2 bases; unmatched bases: 2. Germline V gene sequence: CDR1 LNHDA, CDR2 SQIVND (reference sequence). The CDR3 runs to 13 residues. CDR3 sequence: CASSRDRAYEQYF. CDR3 DNA: TGTGCCAGTAGCCGGGACAGGGCCTACGAGCAGTACTTC.

The V call is TRBV7-9, the J call TRBJ1-1; possibly TRBD1 for D (6 bases). Germline CDR1 reads SEHNR; CDR2 reads FQNEAQ (reference sequence). This CDR3 has 15 amino acids. Trimming took off 4 bases at V and 3 bases at J, with 15 bases between the two ends. CDR3 amino acids: CASSSSGAGYTEAFF. The CDR3 DNA sequence: TGTGCCAGCAGCTCCTCGGGGGCTGGGTACACTGAAGCTTTCTTT. The full variable domain, with the rest looked up from reference TRBV7-9 and TRBJ1-1, is DTGVSQNPRHKITKRGQNVTFRCDPISEHNRLYWYRQTLGQGPEFLTYFQNEAQLEKSRLLSDRFSAERPKGSFSTLEIQRTEQGDSAMYLCASSSSGAGYTEAFFGQGTRLTVV.

J is TRBJ1-4 and V is TRBV5-1, with 7 bases fitting TRBD1. Germline lookup yields CDR1 SGHRS and CDR2 YFSETQ. J lost 8 bases, V lost 5 bases, and 9 bases had no gene match. This CDR3 has 14 residues. The CDR3 protein is CASRRHGQEEKLFF. CDR3 in DNA: TGCGCCAGCAGACGACATGGACAGGAGGAAAAACTGTTTTTT.

The chain carries TRBV5-5 and TRBJ2-7, with D possibly being TRBD1 (6 bases). The CDR3 contains 13 residues. Germline V gene data show CDR1 as SGHKS and CDR2 as YYEKEE (reference sequence). The V and J ends lost 4 bases and 2 bases respectively, with 10 bases between them. The CDR3 sequence is CASSNQGPYEQYF. The CDR3 DNA sequence: TGTGCCAGCAGCAACCAGGGGCCCTACGAGCAGTACTTC.

The chain joins TRBV5-1 to TRBJ2-5; D possibly uses TRBD1 or TRBD2 (5 bases each). In germline, CDR1 is SGHRS, CDR2 YFSETQ. This CDR3 comprises 15 residues. Trimming left V 4 bases short and J 2 bases short, with 15 bases between. The CDR3 region is CASSPGRLGQETQYF. In DNA form, the CDR3 reads TGCGCCAGCAGCCCGGGGCGATTGGGACAAGAGACCCAGTACTTC.

The chain is built from TRBV7-9 and TRBJ2-7, with D perhaps given as TRBD1 or TRBD2 (5 bases each). Deletions cut 1 base from V and 5 bases from J, with 15 bases between. There are 15 residues in the CDR3. From germline, CDR1 is SEHNR and CDR2 FQNEAQ (reference sequence). CDR3 DNA: TGTGCCAGCAGCTTAGGTCGGGACCCGGGGAACGAGCAGTACTTC. It is translated as CASSLGRDPGNEQYF.

The V and J genes are TRBV10-3 and TRBJ2-1, with 13 bases fitting TRBD2. The CDR3 is 13 amino acids. The germline CDR1 and CDR2 sequences are ENHRY and SYGVKD. The ends lost 11 bases at V and 9 bases at J; junction bases unmatched: 7. CDR3 sequence reads: CASRTSGGGEQFF. In nucleotides, the CDR3 is TGTGCCTCCCGGACTAGCGGGGGTGGTGAGCAGTTCTTC.

In its sample, this clone was seen once. V usage is TRBV5-5 and J usage is TRBJ1-5, with D hard to call. The V end lost 1 base, the J end lost 10 bases, and 18 bases lay between the germline ends. Germline V gene data show CDR1 as SGHKS and CDR2 as YYEKEE (reference sequence). CDR3 length equals 15 residues. The CDR3 DNA sequence: TGTGCCAGCAGCTTGTCTAGGAATCCACCACAACCCCAGCATTTT. It codes for CASSLSRNPPQPQHF.

In this sample, this clone turned up once. The V call is TRBV7-2, the J call TRBJ1-2, with unresolved D. Germline V gene lookup returns CDR1 SGHTA and CDR2 FQGNSA. V lost 1 base and J lost 7, with 16 bases in between. This CDR3 has 15 amino acids. CDR3 sequence: CASSLDPGGYGGYTF. Here the CDR3 DNA reads TGTGCCAGCAGCTTAGATCCCGGAGGCTATGGTGGCTACACCTTC.

The CDR3 DNA reads TGTGCCAGCAGCTCCTCTGTACTTGTTTCTAGTGAAGCTTTCTTT. Translation: CASSSSVLVSSEAFF. This chain uses TRBV7-6 with TRBJ1-1; no clear D gene. The CDR3 has 15 residues. Germline V CDR1 and CDR2: SGHVS, FNYEAQ. Trimming left V 4 bases short and J 7 bases short, with 19 bases between.

This sequence joins TRBV7-9 and TRBJ2-7, with 11 bases that match TRBD1. CDR1 is SEHNR, CDR2 FQNEAQ, per germline (reference sequence). This CDR3 is built from 14 residues. J was trimmed by 5 bases and V by 7 bases; bases with no gene match: 7. CDR3 amino acids: CASTWGTGGDEQYF. CDR3 DNA: TGTGCCAGCACCTGGGGGACAGGGGGGGACGAGCAGTACTTC.

V gene TRBV6-5 combines with J gene TRBJ2-7, with D unclear. The CDR3 runs to 16 residues. The V and J ends lost 2 bases and 2 bases respectively, with 16 bases between them. Germline loops: CDR1 MNHEY, CDR2 SVGAGI. The DNA of the CDR3 is TGTGCCAGCAGTTACGCGCTCCGGAGCATCCCCTACGAGCAGTACTTC. This translates into CASSYALRSIPYEQYF.

This clone was counted between two and nine times. The chain is built from TRBV11-2 and TRBJ2-7; D not certain. Germline CDR1 is SGHAT and CDR2 is FQNNGV. The CDR3 has 15 amino acids. Trimming removed 1 base at V and 7 bases at J, with 17 bases between. The CDR3 nucleotides are TGTGCCAGCAGCTTAGGAGACTTCGCCGTCGGGGAGCAGTACTTC. Encoded protein: CASSLGDFAVGEQYF.

CDR3 bases: TGTGCCACCAGCAGAGACCTAGGCGGGGTGGCACAAGAGACCCAGTACTTC. Amino acid sequence: CATSRDLGGVAQETQYF. The rearrangement links TRBV15 to TRBJ2-5, with D possibly matching TRBD2 (6 bases). The CDR3 extends over 17 amino acids. V was clipped by 0 bases and J by 2 bases, with 16 bases between them. Germline values: CDR1 LNHNV, CDR2 YYDKDF (reference sequence).

The chain joins TRBV7-9 to TRBJ2-7; the D call may be TRBD1 or TRBD2 (5 bases each). Germline lookup yields CDR1 SEHNR and CDR2 FQNEAQ (reference sequence). V was cut by 5 bases and J by 6 bases, with 20 bases left in between. The CDR3 has 15 residues. CDR3 region: CASSHPGPPVREQYF. CDR3 nucleotide sequence: TGTGCCAGCAGCCATCCGGGACCCCCGGTGCGCGAGCAGTACTTC.

The rearrangement joins TRBV4-1 to TRBJ2-5; TRBD2 matches 11 bases. Germline CDR1 MGHRA, CDR2 YSYEKL. V shed 2 bases, J shed 5 bases, and the junction held 7 bases outside the gene matches. The CDR3 sequence is 16 residues long. CDR3 region: CASSQPGLAASETQYF. The DNA of the CDR3 is TGCGCCAGCAGCCAACCGGGACTAGCGGCCTCGGAGACCCAGTACTTC.

This rearrangement joins TRBV7-2 to TRBJ1-1; a possible D gene is TRBD1 (5 bases). The CDR3 spans 16 residues. Germline CDR1 SGHTA, CDR2 FQGNSA. Trimming removed 2 bases at V and 3 bases at J, with 16 bases between. This CDR3 reads CASSLQGSNLHTEAFF. The CDR3 DNA reads TGTGCCAGCAGCTTACAGGGTTCAAATTTGCACACTGAAGCTTTCTTT.

The CDR3 sequence: CASSRMSGGNSYEQYF. In DNA, the CDR3 is TGCGCCAGCTCAAGAATGTCAGGGGGGAATAGCTACGAGCAGTACTTC. The chain links TRBV5-1 to TRBJ2-5; weak D call: TRBD1 (7 bases). The tail of the sequence fits TRBJ2-7 better, so the J call may be wrong. Germline values: CDR1 SGHRS, CDR2 YFSETQ. CDR3 size: 16 residues.

This clone was counted a few times. This CDR3 reads CASSFGGATEAFF. As DNA, the CDR3 is TGTGCCAGCAGCTTCGGGGGGGCTACTGAAGCTTTCTTT. The rearrangement links TRBV5-4 to TRBJ1-1, with a possible D match to TRBD1 (6 bases). Trimming took off 2 bases at V and 5 bases at J, with 10 bases between the two ends. CDR3 length: 13 residues. CDR1 is SGHNT and CDR2 is YYREEE in the germline V gene (reference sequence).

The chain couples TRBV7-9 to TRBJ2-7; 11 nucleotides line up with TRBD2. The CDR3 runs to 15 residues. V shed 3 bases, J shed 3 bases, and the junction held 4 bases outside the gene matches. The germline V gene encodes CDR1 SEHNR and CDR2 FQNEAQ (reference sequence). The CDR3 here is CASSFGTSGIYEQYF. The CDR3 region has the DNA TGTGCCAGCAGCTTCGGGACTAGCGGAATCTACGAGCAGTACTTC.

V gene TRBV6-1 combines with J gene TRBJ2-5; D is unclear. CDR1 is MNHNS and CDR2 is SASEGT in the germline V gene. Between the trimmed V and J ends, which lost 5 bases and 4 bases, there was a span of 14 bases. The CDR3 extends over 14 amino acids. CDR3 coding DNA: TGTGCCAGCAGTCTCTTACATGGGATAGAGACCCAGTACTTC. Protein product: CASSLLHGIETQYF.

There are many counts of this clone. The gene calls are TRBV2 and TRBJ1-1; D call uncertain. The length of the CDR3 is 14 residues. The V and J ends lost 6 bases and 8 bases respectively, with 19 bases between them. Per germline, CDR1 SNHLY and CDR2 FYNNEI. The CDR3 loop is CASRVQSGILEAFF. The CDR3 DNA sequence: TGTGCCAGCAGAGTTCAGTCGGGAATCTTAGAAGCTTTCTTT.

The chain links TRBV5-1 to TRBJ1-2; D is unclear. V was pared by 7 bases and J by 8 bases, with 21 bases between. Germline assignment: CDR1 SGHRS and CDR2 YFSETQ. The CDR3 length is 14 residues. Here the CDR3 DNA reads TGCGCCAGCTCCGCACCACCCGCAGGTGGAGGCTACACCTTC. It yields the protein CASSAPPAGGGYTF.

For the CDR3, the DNA is TGCGCCAGCAGCTGGCAAAAAAACACCGGGGAGCTGTTTTTT. It specifies CASSWQKNTGELFF. This sequence joins TRBV5-1 and TRBJ2-2, with D unresolved. Germline V lookup: CDR1 SGHRS, CDR2 YFSETQ. The CDR3 has 14 amino acids. Trimming took off 3 bases at V and 2 bases at J, with 8 bases between the two ends.

V gene TRBV7-8 combines with J gene TRBJ2-4; D call uncertain. The V end was cut by 0 bases, the J end by 0 bases, with 9 bases between. The CDR3 contains 16 residues. CDR1 is SGHVS, CDR2 FQNEAQ, per germline. The chain's CDR3 is CASSLAPELAKNIQYF. CDR3 DNA: TGTGCCAGCAGCTTAGCCCCCGAACTAGCCAAAAACATTCAGTACTTC.

The CDR3 nucleotides are TGTGCCAGTGGTCGCGACCAGTGGAGTTACAATGAGCAGTTCTTC. This encodes CASGRDQWSYNEQFF. The genes are TRBV19 and TRBJ2-1; D call uncertain. Deletions cut 8 bases from V and 4 bases from J, with 18 bases between. CDR3 length equals 15 residues. Germline CDR1 and CDR2: LNHDA and SQIVND (reference sequence).

The V gene is TRBV6-5, the J gene TRBJ2-1; tentatively, D is TRBD2 (6 bases). V gave up 8 bases and J gave up 5 bases, with 7 bases separating them. Per germline, CDR1 MNHEY and CDR2 SVGAGI. The CDR3 extends over 11 amino acids. For the CDR3, the DNA is TGTGCCAGCGGGAGGAACAATGAGCAGTTCTTC. It codes for CASGRNNEQFF.

The rearrangement links TRBV7-9 to TRBJ2-1; the match to TRBD2 covers 7 bases. This CDR3 has 16 residues. The ends lost 5 bases at V and 0 bases at J; junction bases unmatched: 7. Germline CDR1 is SEHNR and CDR2 is FQNEAQ (reference sequence). The DNA for the CDR3 is TGTGCCAGCAGCCCGTTAAGCGGGGCCTCCTACAATGAGCAGTTCTTC. This sequence encodes CASSPLSGASYNEQFF.

The V and J genes are TRBV19 and TRBJ2-2; D is perhaps TRBD2 (6 bases). Trimming removed 4 bases from V and 5 bases from J, with 14 bases in between. Germline CDR1 is LNHDA and CDR2 is SQIVND (reference sequence). CDR3 size: 15 residues. The CDR3 nucleotides read TGTGCCAGTAGTAGGGGACCCGGAGGGACCGGGGAGCTGTTTTTT. It codes for CASSRGPGGTGELFF.

Only one count was recorded for this clone. One end of the junction varies from germline; a read error may be responsible. V is TRBV7-7 and J is TRBJ2-1; maybe TRBD2 (6 bases). Germline V gene lookup returns CDR1 SSHAT and CDR2 FNYEAQ (reference sequence). The CDR3 consists of 15 residues. The CDR3 reads CASSFRDSPYNEQFF. The CDR3 nucleotides read TGTGCTAGCAGCTTCCGGGACTCCCCCTACAATGAGCAGTTCTTC.